The T cell receptor beta chain described here comes from a study of cytomegalovirus exposure and HLA in healthy donors. The primer mix had 60 Vbeta and 13 Jbeta primers. Using immunoSEQ multiplex PCR, the repertoire was profiled, and TCRdb retains in-frame clones only, with some absent. The data contain around 160,000 clones, 65% to 80% of them singletons. Study-wide results and caveats: CMV antigen specificity of three CMV-associated chains was confirmed in vitro.

On this clone: Its antigen is unidentified.

CDR3 length equals 14 residues. Per the germline V gene, CDR1 is SGHTS and CDR2 is YDEGEE. V was clipped by 0 bases and J by 3 bases, with 9 bases between them. The chain carries TRBV5-8 and TRBJ2-5; D gene ambiguous. The TCR comes from a man aged 40-50 years in good health and CMV-seropositive. Sequencing was performed on PBMCs. CDR3 region: CASSLVSVEETQYF. CDR3 DNA: TGTGCCAGCAGCTTGGTCAGCGTGGAAGAGACCCAGTACTTC.